This T cell receptor (beta chain) comes out of a study of T cells in tuberculosis. The study, taken as a whole, reports: Classification accuracy was around 90% (AUROC over 0.85) with the GMM-specific repertoire.

Of note for this clone: As yet, its antigen is unknown.

The repertoire was sequenced with immunoSEQ multiplex PCR; TCRdb's copy has only in-frame clones and lacks some. Altogether around 32,000 clones are present, roughly 94% being singletons, with the ten largest covering 8%. Each donor contributed about 100,000 T cells on average, unsorted. This clonotype originated in a donor aged 10-29 years with latent tuberculosis or without tuberculosis infection. Sample: PBMCs.

The CDR3 reads CASSETGSYEQYF. The DNA of the CDR3 is TGTGCCAGCAGTGAGACGGGGTCCTACGAGCAGTACTTC. V gene TRBV2 combines with J gene TRBJ2-7, with a tentative D call TRBD2 (5 bases). V lost 3 bases and J lost 1, with 7 bases in between. Per the germline V gene, CDR1 is SNHLY and CDR2 is FYNNEI. The CDR3 is 13 amino acids.